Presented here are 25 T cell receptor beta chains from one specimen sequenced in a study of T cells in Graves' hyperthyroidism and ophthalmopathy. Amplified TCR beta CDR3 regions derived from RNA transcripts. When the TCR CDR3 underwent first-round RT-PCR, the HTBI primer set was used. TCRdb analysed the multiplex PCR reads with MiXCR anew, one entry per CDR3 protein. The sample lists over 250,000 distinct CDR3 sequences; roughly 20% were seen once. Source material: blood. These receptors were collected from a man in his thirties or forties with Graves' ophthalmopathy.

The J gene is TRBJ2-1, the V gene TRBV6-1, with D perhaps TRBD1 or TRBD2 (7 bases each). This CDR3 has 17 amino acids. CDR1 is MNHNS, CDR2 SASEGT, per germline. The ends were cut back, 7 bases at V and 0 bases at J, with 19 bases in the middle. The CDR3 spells CASKDRLLASSYNEQFF. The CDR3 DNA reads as TGTGCCAGCAAGGACAGGCTACTAGCGAGCTCCTACAATGAGCAGTTCTTC.

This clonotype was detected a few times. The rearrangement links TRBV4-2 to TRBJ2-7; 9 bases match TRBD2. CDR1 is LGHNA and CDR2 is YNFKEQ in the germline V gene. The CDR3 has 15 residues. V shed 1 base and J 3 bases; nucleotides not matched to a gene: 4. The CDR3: CASSQAGGRDYEQYF. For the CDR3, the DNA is TGTGCCAGCAGCCAAGCAGGCGGGAGGGACTACGAGCAGTACTTC.

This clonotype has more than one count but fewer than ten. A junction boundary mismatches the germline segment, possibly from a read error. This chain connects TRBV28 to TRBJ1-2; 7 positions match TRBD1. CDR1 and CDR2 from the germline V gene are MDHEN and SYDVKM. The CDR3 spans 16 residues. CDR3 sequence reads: CTSRGSWTGSSYGYTF. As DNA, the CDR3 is TGTACCAGCAGGGGGAGTTGGACAGGATCCTCCTATGGCTACACCTTC.

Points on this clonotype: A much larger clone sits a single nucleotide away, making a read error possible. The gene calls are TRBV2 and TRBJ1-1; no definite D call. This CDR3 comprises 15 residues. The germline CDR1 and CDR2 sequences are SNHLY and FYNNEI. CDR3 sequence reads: CASSAYSPMNTVAFF. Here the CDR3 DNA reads TGTGCCAGCAGTGCCTATTCGCCTATGAACACTGTAGCTTTCTTT.

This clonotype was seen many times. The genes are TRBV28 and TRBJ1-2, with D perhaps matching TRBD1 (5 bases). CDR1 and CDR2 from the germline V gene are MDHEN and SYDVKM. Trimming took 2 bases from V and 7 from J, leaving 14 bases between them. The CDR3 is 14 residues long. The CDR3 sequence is CASSLPGTSSGYTF. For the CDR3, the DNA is TGTGCCAGCAGTTTACCAGGGACCTCCAGTGGCTACACCTTC.

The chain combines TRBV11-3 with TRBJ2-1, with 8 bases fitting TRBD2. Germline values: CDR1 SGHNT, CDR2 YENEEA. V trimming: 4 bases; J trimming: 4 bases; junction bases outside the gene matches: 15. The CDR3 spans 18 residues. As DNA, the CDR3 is TGTGCCAGCAGCTCCTTACCCCCACGGGAGGGTGCGTACAATGAGCAGTTCTTC. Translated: CASSSLPPREGAYNEQFF.

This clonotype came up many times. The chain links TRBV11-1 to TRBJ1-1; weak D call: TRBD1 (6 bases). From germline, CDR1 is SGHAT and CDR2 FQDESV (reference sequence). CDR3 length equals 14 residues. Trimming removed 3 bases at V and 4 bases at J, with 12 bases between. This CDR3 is CASSFNDRSTEAFF. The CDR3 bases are TGTGCCAGCAGCTTCAACGACAGGAGCACTGAAGCTTTCTTT.

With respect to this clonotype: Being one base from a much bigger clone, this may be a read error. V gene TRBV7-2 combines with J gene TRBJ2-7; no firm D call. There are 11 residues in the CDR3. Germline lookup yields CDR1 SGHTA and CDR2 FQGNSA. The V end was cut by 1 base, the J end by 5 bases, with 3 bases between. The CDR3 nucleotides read TGTGCCAGCAGCTTAGATAACGAGCAGTACTTC. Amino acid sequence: CASSLDNEQYF.

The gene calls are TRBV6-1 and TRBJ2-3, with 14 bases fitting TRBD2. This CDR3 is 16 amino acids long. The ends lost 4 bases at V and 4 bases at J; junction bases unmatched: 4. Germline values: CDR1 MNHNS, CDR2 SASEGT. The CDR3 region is CASSVGTSGSADTQYF. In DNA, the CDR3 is TGTGCCAGCAGTGTGGGGACTAGCGGGAGTGCAGATACGCAGTATTTT.

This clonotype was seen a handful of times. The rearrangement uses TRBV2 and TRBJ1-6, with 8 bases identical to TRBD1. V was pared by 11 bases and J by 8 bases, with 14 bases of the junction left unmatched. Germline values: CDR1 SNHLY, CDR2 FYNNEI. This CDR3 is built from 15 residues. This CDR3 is CAHSVSTGADSPLHF. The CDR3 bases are TGTGCCCACAGCGTCTCGACAGGGGCTGATTCACCCCTCCACTTT. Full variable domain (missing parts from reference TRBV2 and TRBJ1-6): EPEVTQTPSHQVTQMGQEVILRCVPISNHLYFYWYRQILGQKVEFLVSFYNNEISEKSEIFDDQFSVERPDGSNFTLKIRSTKLEDSAMYFCAHSVSTGADSPLHFGNGTRLTVT.

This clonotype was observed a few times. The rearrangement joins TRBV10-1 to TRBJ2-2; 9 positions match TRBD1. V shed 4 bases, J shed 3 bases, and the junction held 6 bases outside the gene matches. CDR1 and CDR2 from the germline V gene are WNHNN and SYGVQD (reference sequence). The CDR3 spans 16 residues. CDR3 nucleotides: TGCGCCAGCAGTGGGTCGAGGACAGGGGACACCGGGGAGCTGTTTTTT. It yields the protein CASSGSRTGDTGELFF.

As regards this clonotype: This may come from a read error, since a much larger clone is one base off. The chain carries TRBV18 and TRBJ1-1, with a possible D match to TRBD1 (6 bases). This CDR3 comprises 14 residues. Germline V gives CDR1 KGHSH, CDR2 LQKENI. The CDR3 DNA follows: TGTGCCGGCTCACCCAAGACAGGGAACACTGAAGCTTTCTTT. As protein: CAGSPKTGNTEAFF.

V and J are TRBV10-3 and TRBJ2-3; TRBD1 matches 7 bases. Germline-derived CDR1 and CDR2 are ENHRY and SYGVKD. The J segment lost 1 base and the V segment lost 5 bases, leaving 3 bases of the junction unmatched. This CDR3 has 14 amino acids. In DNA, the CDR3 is TGTGCCATCAGTCGGGACAGATGCACAGATACGCAGTATTTT. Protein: CAISRDRCTDTQYF.

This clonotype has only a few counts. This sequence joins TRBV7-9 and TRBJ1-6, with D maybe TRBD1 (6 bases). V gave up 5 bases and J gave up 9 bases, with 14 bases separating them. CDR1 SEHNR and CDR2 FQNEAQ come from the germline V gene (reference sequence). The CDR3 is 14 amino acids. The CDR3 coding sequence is TGTGCCAGCAGCGCAGACAGGCTCAGTTCACCCCTCCACTTT. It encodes CASSADRLSSPLHF.

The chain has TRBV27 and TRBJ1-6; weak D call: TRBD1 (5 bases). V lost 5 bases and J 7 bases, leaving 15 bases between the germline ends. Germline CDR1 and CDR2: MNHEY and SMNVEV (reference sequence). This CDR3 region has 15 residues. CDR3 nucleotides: TGTGCCAGCAGTAACCTTTGGGGGGACAATTCACCCCTCCACTTT. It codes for CASSNLWGDNSPLHF.

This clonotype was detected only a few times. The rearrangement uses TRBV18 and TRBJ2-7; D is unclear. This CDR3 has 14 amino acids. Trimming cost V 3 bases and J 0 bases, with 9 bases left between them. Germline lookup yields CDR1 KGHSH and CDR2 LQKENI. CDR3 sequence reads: CASSPYSLSYEQYF. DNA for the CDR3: TGTGCCAGCTCACCTTACAGCCTCTCCTACGAGCAGTACTTC.

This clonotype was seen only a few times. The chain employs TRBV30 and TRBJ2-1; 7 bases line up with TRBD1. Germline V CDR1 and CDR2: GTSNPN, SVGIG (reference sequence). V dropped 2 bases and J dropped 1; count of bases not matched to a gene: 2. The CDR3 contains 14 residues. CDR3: CAWSSGGSYNEQFF. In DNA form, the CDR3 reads TGTGCCTGGAGTTCAGGGGGATCCTACAATGAGCAGTTCTTC.

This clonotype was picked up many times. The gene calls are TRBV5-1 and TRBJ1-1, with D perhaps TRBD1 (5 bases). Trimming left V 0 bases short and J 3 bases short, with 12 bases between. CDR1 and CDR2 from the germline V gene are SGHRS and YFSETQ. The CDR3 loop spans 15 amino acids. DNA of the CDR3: TGCGCCAGCAGCTTGGGGGGCACGGTTGACACTGAAGCTTTCTTT. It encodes CASSLGGTVDTEAFF.

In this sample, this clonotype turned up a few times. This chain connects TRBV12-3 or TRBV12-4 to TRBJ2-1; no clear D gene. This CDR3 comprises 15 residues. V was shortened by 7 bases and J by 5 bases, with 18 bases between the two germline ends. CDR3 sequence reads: CASTSLRRRDNEQFF. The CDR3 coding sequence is TGTGCCAGCACCTCACTTAGGAGAAGGGACAATGAGCAGTTCTTC.

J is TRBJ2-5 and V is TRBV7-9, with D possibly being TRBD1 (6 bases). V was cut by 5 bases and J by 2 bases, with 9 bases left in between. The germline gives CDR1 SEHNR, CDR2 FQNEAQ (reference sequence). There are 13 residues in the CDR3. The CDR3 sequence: CASSRTAQETQYF. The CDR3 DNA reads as TGTGCCAGCAGCCGGACAGCACAAGAGACCCAGTACTTC.

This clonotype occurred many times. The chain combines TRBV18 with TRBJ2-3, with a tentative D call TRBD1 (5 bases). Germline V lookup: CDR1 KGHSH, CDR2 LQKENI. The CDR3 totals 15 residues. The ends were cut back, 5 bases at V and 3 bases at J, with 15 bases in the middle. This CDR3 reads CASSLDTGLTDTQYF. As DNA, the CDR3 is TGTGCCAGCTCATTGGACACTGGATTGACAGATACGCAGTATTTT.

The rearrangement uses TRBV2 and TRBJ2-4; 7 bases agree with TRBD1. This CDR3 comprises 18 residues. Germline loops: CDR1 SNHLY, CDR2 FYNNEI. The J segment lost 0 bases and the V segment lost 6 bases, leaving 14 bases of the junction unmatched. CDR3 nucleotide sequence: TGTGCCAGCAGCCAGTCCCGGGACAGTTATGAAGCCAAAAACATTCAGTACTTC. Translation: CASSQSRDSYEAKNIQYF.

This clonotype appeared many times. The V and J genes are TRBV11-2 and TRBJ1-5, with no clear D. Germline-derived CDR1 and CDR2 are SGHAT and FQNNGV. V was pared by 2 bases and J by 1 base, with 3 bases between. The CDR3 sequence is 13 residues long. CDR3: CASSLRSNQPQHF. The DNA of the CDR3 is TGTGCCAGCAGCTTAAGGAGCAATCAGCCCCAGCATTTT.

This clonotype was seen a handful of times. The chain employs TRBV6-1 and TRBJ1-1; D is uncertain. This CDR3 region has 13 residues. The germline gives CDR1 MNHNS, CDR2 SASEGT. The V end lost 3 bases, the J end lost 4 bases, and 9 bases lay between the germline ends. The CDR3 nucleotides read TGTGCCAGCAGTGAGCAGGAGATCACTGAAGCTTTCTTT. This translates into CASSEQEITEAFF.

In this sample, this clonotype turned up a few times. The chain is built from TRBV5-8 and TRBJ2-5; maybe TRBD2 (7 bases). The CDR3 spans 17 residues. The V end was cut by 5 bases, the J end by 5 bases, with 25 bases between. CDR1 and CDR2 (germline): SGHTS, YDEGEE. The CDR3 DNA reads TGTGCCAGCAGACTCTTCGAGGGGGGGGGTTTCGTCGAGACCCAGTACTTC. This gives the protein CASRLFEGGGFVETQYF.